This T cell receptor beta chain stems from a study of T-cell memory formation after mild COVID-19. Overall study findings and caveats: Pre-infection memory contained some responding clones, which suggested that cross-reactive memory had joined. CD4+ bias marked clones expanding day 15 to 37, unlike balanced contracting clones.

TCR alpha and TCR beta cDNA libraries with sample barcodes and UMIs came from 5'RACE using constant-segment primers. TCRdb re-called the 5' RACE reads with MiXCR, one entry per CDR3 protein. The repertoire has just over 150,000 distinct CDR3 sequences, roughly 28% of them found once; the top ten carry 9.5% to 15%. V was trimmed by 4 bases and J by 7 bases, leaving 15 bases between them. This CDR3 has 15 residues. Germline-derived CDR1 and CDR2 are SGHDT and YYEEEE. As to this clonotype: The antigen is not known.

The chain recombines TRBV5-6 with TRBJ1-6; D is perhaps TRBD1 (6 bases). This TCR was sampled from an adult woman who had mild COVID-19 (a few samples of this study predate the infection). Cell type and time point are not known. The sequencing sample was made of PBMCs or a T cell subset sorted from them (not recorded which). CDR3 residues: CASSPGVSGNSPLHF. The CDR3 bases are TGTGCCAGCAGCCCAGGGGTATCGGGAAATTCACCCCTCCACTTT.